The clone carrying this T cell receptor beta chain appeared many times. Its target is not known. Patients sequenced had flow cytometry evidence of CD8+CD57+ cell expansion. This sample was included in a study of CD8+CD57+ T cells in acquired aplastic anemia. Study information: An average of about 3.4 ug of DNA was obtained from sorted CD4+ and CD8+ cells. Points from the study as a whole: Found in both controls and patients were around 29 CD8+ CDR3 sequences.

Profiling of TCR beta VDJ combinations and CDR3 sequences used genomic DNA as template. One entry per CDR3 protein results from TCRdb running MiXCR on the reads. This table has about 160,000 distinct CDR3 sequences, 70% to 80% appearing once. V was cut by 6 bases and J by 4 bases, with 18 bases left in between. CDR3 length: 16 residues. In germline, CDR1 is SGHNT, CDR2 YENEEA. Sequenced input: sorted CD4+, CD8+, or CD8+CD57+ T cells (not recorded which) from PBMCs. The receptor comes from a human donor with aplastic anemia. The chain links TRBV11-3 to TRBJ2-2; D is perhaps TRBD1 (6 bases). In nucleotides, the CDR3 is TGTGCCAGCAGGGGACACCCCATGCATAGCACCGGGGAGCTGTTTTTT. The encoded protein is CASRGHPMHSTGELFF.